Here is one T cell receptor beta chain with its context. Only a few counts were recorded for this clone. What antigen it recognizes has not been identified. Base qualities are not at hand, and no much larger clone is one base apart. The germline V gene supplies CDR1 KGHSH and CDR2 LQKENI. Taken from cysteine to phenylalanine, the CDR3 has 15 residues. Only the CDR3 DNA stays, 45 bases, in frame from base 1. Clipping removes 2 bases from V and 1 base from J, with 4 as the unmatched junction base count. The data are from a study of cytotoxic CD8 clonotypes in ibrutinib-treated CLL (dated by TCRdb to the early 2020s). Looking at the study overall: In this cohort, more than 14 patients were treatment-naive and fewer than 13 were relapsed/refractory, while some 17 had unmutated IGHV. Partial responses were observed in approximately 24 patients and complete responses in 2; after a median follow-up of around 68 months, remission was maintained in 14 patients and progression was observed in around twelve. Response samples were obtained after a median of around eleven months of treatment, with a range of roughly 6 to 36 months. Samples averaged approximately 250,000 productive templates and just under 95,000 productive rearrangements. Of the roughly 79 people in the trial, some 28 had longitudinal samples available. Cryopreserved peripheral blood mononuclear cells were collected at three points: before therapy, at response, and at either sustained remission or disease progression.

For TCR beta library preparation, approximately 2 micrograms of genomic DNA were extracted from the cryopreserved PBMCs. Longitudinal blood samples from CLL patients receiving ibrutinib monotherapy were subjected to high-throughput TCR beta sequencing. The patients were enrolled in a single-center, open-label phase 2 trial of ibrutinib monotherapy. The research as a whole found: Public clonotypes were rare and either contracted or stayed stable during treatment, and the rise in clonality at ibrutinib response reflected the expansion of private clonotypes. At ibrutinib response clonality went up, during sustained remission it held steady, and at progression it dropped back toward baseline. Lymph node repertoires were not examined, and the timing of sampling was not matched between patients in sustained remission and those whose disease progressed. Baseline clonality exceeded that of age-matched healthy donors and correlated strongly with circulating CD8+ T-cell counts.

On a MiSeq, deep resolution sequencing aimed for a depth between 1 in 1 million and 1 in 200,000 T cells, with each clonotype covered about 9.2x on average. TCR beta libraries were generated with the immunoSEQ hsTCRB Kit. The study's processing was this. The data were analyzed with ImmunoSEQ Analyzer and ImmunoSEQ Data Assistant, and V, D and J gene assignments followed IMGT definitions. Clonality, which ranges from 0 to 1, was calculated as one minus the normalized Shannon entropy of productive rearrangement frequencies. Public clonotype analysis was restricted to overrepresented clonotypes comprising at least 0.05% of each patient's repertoire. Some 14 age-matched healthy donor repertoires from immuneACCESS served as clonality controls. TCRdb stores this immuneACCESS table with in-frame sequences only. Part of the clones is absent; in the studies checked, under half of the shortfall reflects unresolved V genes, and no reason is known for the rest. From that table come the V and J calls and clone size; the DNA was used to work out D and trimming. This sample gives about 14,000 clones in total; 70% of them show up just once. The leading ten clones occupy roughly 5.3% of the sample.

Here the sequenced sample was PBMCs, taken before ibrutinib treatment. The receptor chain draws on TRBV18 and TRBJ2-7, with 8 central nucleotides matching TRBD1. The TCR originated in a human donor with chronic lymphocytic leukemia. The CDR3 has the sequence CASSPGTGSSYEQYF. The nucleotide sequence is TGTGCCAGCTCACCAGGGACAGGCTCGTCCTACGAGCAGTACTTC.